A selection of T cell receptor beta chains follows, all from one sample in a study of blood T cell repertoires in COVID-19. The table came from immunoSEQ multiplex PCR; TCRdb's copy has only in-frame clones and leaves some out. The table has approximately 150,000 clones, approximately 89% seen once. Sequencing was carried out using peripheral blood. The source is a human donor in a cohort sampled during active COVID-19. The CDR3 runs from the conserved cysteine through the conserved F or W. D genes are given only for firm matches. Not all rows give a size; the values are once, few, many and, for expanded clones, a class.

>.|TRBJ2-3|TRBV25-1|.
CASSEYQGSSTDTQYF
TGTGCCAGCAGTGAATACCAGGGGTCGAGCACAGATACGCAGTATTTT
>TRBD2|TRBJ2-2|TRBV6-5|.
CASSFRGDGTGELFF
TGTGCCAGCAGCTTCCGGGGGGATGGGACCGGGGAGCTGTTTTTT
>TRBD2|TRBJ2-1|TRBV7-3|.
CASSPTSGGSLVF
TGTGCCAGCAGCCCTACTAGCGGGGGGTCCTTGGTCTTC
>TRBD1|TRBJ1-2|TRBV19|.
CASSMTGGADYGYTF
TGTGCCAGTAGCATGACAGGGGGCGCGGACTATGGCTACACCTTC
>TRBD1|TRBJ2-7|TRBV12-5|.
CASGLGQGAFSYEQYF
TGTGCTAGTGGTTTGGGGCAGGGGGCCTTCTCCTACGAGCAGTACTTC
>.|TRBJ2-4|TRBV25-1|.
CASSGTGGSGAKNIQYF
TGTGCCAGCAGTGGGACCGGAGGGTCGGGAGCCAAAAACATTCAGTACTTC
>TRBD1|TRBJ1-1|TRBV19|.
CASSEQGAGRTEAFF
TGTGCCAGTAGTGAACAGGGGGCAGGGAGGACTGAAGCTTTCTTT
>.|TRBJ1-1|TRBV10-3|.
CAISIVQGTGEAFF
TGTGCCATCAGTATAGTACAGGGCACCGGTGAAGCTTTCTTT
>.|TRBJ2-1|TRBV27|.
CASSLARAGNEQFF
TGTGCCAGCAGTTTAGCCAGGGCGGGGAATGAGCAGTTCTTC
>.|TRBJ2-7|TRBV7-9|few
CASSFDSYEQYF
TGTGCCAGCAGCTTCGACAGCTACGAGCAGTACTTC
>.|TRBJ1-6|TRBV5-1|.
CASSFRENSPGSPLHF
TGCGCCAGCAGCTTCCGGGAGAATAGTCCGGGTTCACCCCTCCACTTT
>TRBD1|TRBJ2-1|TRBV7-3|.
CASSSGGHNEQFF
TGTGCCAGCAGCTCAGGGGGACACAATGAGCAGTTCTTC
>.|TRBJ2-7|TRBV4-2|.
CASSQVQFRSYEQYF
TGTGCCAGCAGCCAAGTACAGTTCCGCTCCTACGAGCAGTACTTC
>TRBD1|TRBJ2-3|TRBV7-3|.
CASSPGTGLTDTQYF
TGTGCCAGCAGTCCCGGGACAGGCCTCACAGATACGCAGTATTTT